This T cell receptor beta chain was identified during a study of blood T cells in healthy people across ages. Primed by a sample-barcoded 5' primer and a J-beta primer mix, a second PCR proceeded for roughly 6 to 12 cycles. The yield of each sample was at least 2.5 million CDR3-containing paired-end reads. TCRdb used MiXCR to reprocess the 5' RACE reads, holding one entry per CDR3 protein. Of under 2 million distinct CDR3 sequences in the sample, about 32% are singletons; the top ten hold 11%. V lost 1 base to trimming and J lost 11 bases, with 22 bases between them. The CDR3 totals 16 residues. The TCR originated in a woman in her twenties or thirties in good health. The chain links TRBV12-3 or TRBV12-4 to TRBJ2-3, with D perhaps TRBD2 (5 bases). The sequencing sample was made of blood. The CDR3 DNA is TGTGCCAGCAGTTTAGGGCCAGCGGAGGTCACAGATGTGCAGTATTTT. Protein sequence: CASSLGPAEVTDVQYF.